This is a list of T cell receptor beta chains from one sample in a study of blood T cell repertoires in COVID-19. TCRdb's copy holds only in-frame clones and misses some; the assay was immunoSEQ multiplex PCR. Among under 200,000 clones listed, almost 85% were seen once. Sequenced material: PBMCs or T cells enriched from blood (not recorded which). Source of these receptors: a man in his forties or fifties who had recovered from COVID-19. CDR3s include the opening cysteine and the closing phenylalanine or tryptophan. Some rows have no size entry. The others give once, few or many, or a class for an expanded clone.

CDR3aa: CASSYHIGTGTGELFF
v_gene: TRBV6-5
j_gene: TRBJ2-2
abundance: once

CDR3aa: CASSRDALVQFF
v_gene: TRBV3-1/TRBV3-2
j_gene: TRBJ2-1
abundance: -

CDR3aa: CASSLEASGSNNEQFF
v_gene: TRBV7-2
j_gene: TRBJ2-1
abundance: -

CDR3aa: CASSIDLTGDTEAFF
v_gene: TRBV19
j_gene: TRBJ1-1
abundance: -

CDR3aa: CASMVRGNRKNIQYF
v_gene: TRBV6-5
j_gene: TRBJ2-4
abundance: -

CDR3aa: CASSLDRAGGGYTF
v_gene: TRBV11-2
j_gene: TRBJ1-2
abundance: -

CDR3aa: CASSELGRGGTNEKLFF
v_gene: TRBV25-1
j_gene: TRBJ1-4
abundance: -

CDR3aa: CASSQARDRGGYTF
v_gene: TRBV18
j_gene: TRBJ1-2
abundance: -

CDR3aa: CASSPQVVGTDTQYF
v_gene: TRBV5-8
j_gene: TRBJ2-3
abundance: -

CDR3aa: CASRFIAGANVLTF
v_gene: TRBV27
j_gene: TRBJ2-6
abundance: -

CDR3aa: CASSLRGYGYTF
v_gene: TRBV28
j_gene: TRBJ1-2
abundance: -

CDR3aa: CATSADRTQYF
v_gene: TRBV24-1
j_gene: TRBJ2-3
abundance: -

CDR3aa: CASSLVGRGNQETQYF
v_gene: TRBV11-3
j_gene: TRBJ2-5
abundance: -

CDR3aa: CASKGTSGIAKNIQYF
v_gene: TRBV6-6
j_gene: TRBJ2-4
abundance: -

CDR3aa: CASSYIGRDTGELFF
v_gene: TRBV5-4
j_gene: TRBJ2-2
abundance: -

CDR3aa: CASSQEGKGGRGDEQFF
v_gene: TRBV4-1
j_gene: TRBJ2-1
abundance: -

CDR3aa: CASCGLAGGIYNEQFF
v_gene: TRBV28
j_gene: TRBJ2-1
abundance: -

CDR3aa: CASRTGTGNPGELFF
v_gene: TRBV6-6
j_gene: TRBJ2-2
abundance: -

CDR3aa: CASRLAGGSSYEQYF
v_gene: TRBV7-2
j_gene: TRBJ2-7
abundance: -

CDR3aa: CASKETRIGDTQYF
v_gene: TRBV19
j_gene: TRBJ2-3
abundance: -

CDR3aa: CASSLGQGKGTGELFF
v_gene: TRBV11-1
j_gene: TRBJ2-2
abundance: -

CDR3aa: CASSQDSLAVETQYF
v_gene: TRBV4-1
j_gene: TRBJ2-5
abundance: -

CDR3aa: CATWTGTAQPQHF
v_gene: TRBV10-3
j_gene: TRBJ1-5
abundance: -

CDR3aa: CASRTLLSNYEQYF
v_gene: TRBV5-5
j_gene: TRBJ2-7
abundance: -

CDR3aa: CASSHRGGELFF
v_gene: TRBV18
j_gene: TRBJ2-2
abundance: once

CDR3aa: CASSAEMDTGELFF
v_gene: TRBV11-3
j_gene: TRBJ2-2
abundance: -

CDR3aa: CASSLGGDRGFRSYEQYF
v_gene: TRBV7-9
j_gene: TRBJ2-7
abundance: -

CDR3aa: CASRGQGGVGQPQHF
v_gene: TRBV19
j_gene: TRBJ1-5
abundance: -